This T cell receptor (beta chain) was obtained from a study of T-cell memory formation after mild COVID-19. About the research overall: Clusters were largely donor specific.

Whole-study results and caveats: Among contracting clones, CD4+ were mainly CM/EM and CD8+ enriched in EMRA. Clones contracting over day 15 to 85 were CD4/CD8 balanced, with later expanders leaning CD4+.

TCRdb ran MiXCR on the 5' RACE reads and lists one entry per CDR3 protein. This table holds around 310,000 distinct CDR3 sequences, 20% to 25% found once. This CDR3 region has 18 residues. Germline V gene sequence: CDR1 SGHTA, CDR2 FQGNSA. Trimming took 2 bases from V and 0 from J, leaving 18 bases between them. In the case of this clonotype: Its antigen is unknown.

The chain has TRBV7-2 and TRBJ2-3, with D possibly TRBD2 on 7 matching bases. Input material: PBMCs or a T cell subset sorted from them (not recorded which). The source of this sequence is a man aged 18 to 29 who had mild COVID-19 (a few samples of this study predate the infection). Cell type and time point are not known. CDR3 loop: CASSLRPRAGASTDTQYF. The CDR3 region has the DNA TGTGCCAGCAGCTTACGCCCGAGGGCGGGGGCCAGCACAGATACGCAGTATTTT.